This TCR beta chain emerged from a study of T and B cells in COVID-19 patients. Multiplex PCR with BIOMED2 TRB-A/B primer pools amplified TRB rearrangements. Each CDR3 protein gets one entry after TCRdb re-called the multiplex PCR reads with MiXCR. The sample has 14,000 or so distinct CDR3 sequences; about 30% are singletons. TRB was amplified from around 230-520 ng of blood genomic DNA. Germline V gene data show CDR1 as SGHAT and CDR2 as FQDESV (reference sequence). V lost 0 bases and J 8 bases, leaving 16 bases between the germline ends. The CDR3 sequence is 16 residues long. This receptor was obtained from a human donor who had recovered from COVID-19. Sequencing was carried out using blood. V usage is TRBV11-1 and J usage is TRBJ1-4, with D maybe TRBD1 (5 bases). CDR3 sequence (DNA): TGTGCCAGCAGCTTAGCTGGGAGGGGCAGCAACGAAAAACTGTTTTTT. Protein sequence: CASSLAGRGSNEKLFF.